Each of the 19 T cell receptor beta chains below was sequenced from the same sample in a study of PD-L1 blockade in urothelial cancer (dated by TCRdb to about 2017). The time point label on this specimen signifies: pretreatment peripheral blood. The library was produced with the immunoSEQ multiplex PCR assay. Entries here come from immuneACCESS through TCRdb and include only in-frame sequences with V and J called. Some clones fail to appear in such tables; in the studies checked, an unresolved V gene covers under half of the shortfall, and the cause of the remainder is unknown. A total of about 63,000 clones appear in this sample, 80% to 90% of them only once. Together, the top ten hold 4.5% to 6% of the sample. This sample comprised PBMCs, obtained around atezolizumab (anti-PD-L1) treatment. These receptor sequences come from a man between 65 and 80 years old with urothelial cancer.

This clone was observed once. This chain links TRBV7-3 with TRBJ2-3; D not resolved. Deletions cut 3 bases from V and 4 bases from J, with 8 bases between. In germline, CDR1 is SGHTA, CDR2 FQGTGA. The CDR3 is 13 residues long. The CDR3 region is CASSFSKADTQYF. DNA of the CDR3: TGTGCCAGCAGCTTCAGTAAAGCAGATACGCAGTATTTT. Using reference TRBV7-3 and TRBJ2-3 for the parts outside the CDR3, the full variable domain is GAGVSQTPSNKVTEKGKYVELRCDPISGHTALYWYRQSLGQGPEFLIYFQGTGAADDSGLPNDRFFAVRPEGSVSTLKIQRTERGDSAVYLCASSFSKADTQYFGPGTRLTVL.

This sequence joins TRBV6-1 and TRBJ1-2; 12 nucleotides align to TRBD1. The CDR3 length is 16 residues. The ends lost 3 bases at V and 8 bases at J; junction bases unmatched: 10. Germline CDR1 MNHNS, CDR2 SASEGT. Here the CDR3 DNA reads TGTGCCAGCAGTGAGGGATGGGACAGGGGGCTAGGGGGCTACACCTTC. Protein: CASSEGWDRGLGGYTF.

A word on this clone: The same CDR3 arises from other DNA sequences in this sample as well. The V gene is TRBV28, the J gene TRBJ1-2, with a weak D call TRBD1 (6 bases). Germline CDR1 reads MDHEN; CDR2 reads SYDVKM. The CDR3 is 14 residues long. With 5 bases removed from V and 4 bases from J, the gap between germline ends came to 14 bases. The CDR3 DNA reads TGTGCCAGCAGTCTACTGACAGGAGGCTATGGCTACACCTTC. This codes for CASSLLTGGYGYTF.

V usage is TRBV5-1 and J usage is TRBJ1-4; weak D call: TRBD1 (5 bases). V was cut by 0 bases and J by 8 bases, with 11 bases left in between. CDR1 SGHRS and CDR2 YFSETQ come from the germline V gene. CDR3 length: 14 residues. CDR3 region: CASSLGGDEEKLFF. The CDR3 nucleotides are TGCGCCAGCAGCTTGGGGGGGGATGAGGAAAAACTGTTTTTT.

This clone showed up just a few times. The chain has TRBV4-3 and TRBJ1-2, with D possibly TRBD1 on 6 matching bases. CDR1 is LGHNA and CDR2 is YSLEER in the germline V gene. V shed 0 bases and J shed 4 bases, with 15 bases lying between them. The CDR3 is made up of 16 amino acids. CDR3 coding DNA: TGCGCCAGCAGCCAAGATTCGGCAGGGGCTGCCTATGGCTACACCTTC. The encoded protein is CASSQDSAGAAYGYTF.

This rearrangement joins TRBV5-4 to TRBJ2-2, with 9 bases that match TRBD2. Per germline, CDR1 SGHNT and CDR2 YYREEE (reference sequence). The V segment lost 4 bases and the J segment 1 base; nucleotides outside the gene matches: 8. The CDR3 is 17 residues long. CDR3 loop: CASSPPGLAGNTGELFF. CDR3 DNA sequence: TGTGCCAGCAGCCCTCCGGGACTAGCTGGGAACACCGGGGAGCTGTTTTTT.

The chain employs TRBV7-2 and TRBJ2-1; weak D call: TRBD1 (5 bases). CDR1 is SGHTA, CDR2 FQGNSA, per germline. With 0 bases removed from V and 4 bases from J, the gap between germline ends came to 10 bases. The CDR3 is 15 amino acids. This CDR3 reads CASSLAPGMYNEQFF. The CDR3 region has the DNA TGTGCCAGCAGCTTAGCGCCAGGGATGTACAATGAGCAGTTCTTC.

With regard to this clone: One end of the junction varies from germline; a read error may be responsible. This rearrangement joins TRBV10-3 to TRBJ2-7; TRBD2 aligns across 13 bases. The CDR3 contains 13 residues. Germline lookup yields CDR1 ENHRY and CDR2 SYGVKD. CDR3 amino acids: CAISEGLAGARSF. The CDR3 nucleotides read TGTGCCATCAGTGAGGGACTAGCGGGAGCGCGGTCCTTC.

The gene calls are TRBV30 and TRBJ2-1; TRBD2 might be the D (5 bases). Germline-derived CDR1 and CDR2 are GTSNPN and SVGIG (reference sequence). Deletions cut 0 bases from V and 7 bases from J, with 19 bases between. CDR3 length: 16 amino acids. CDR3: CAWSVPLLRSGNEQFF. The CDR3 region has the DNA TGTGCCTGGAGTGTACCCCTCCTCAGGTCGGGGAATGAGCAGTTCTTC.

V usage is TRBV5-8 and J usage is TRBJ1-2, with D possibly TRBD1 on 6 matching bases. This CDR3 comprises 14 residues. Germline CDR1 and CDR2: SGHTS and YDEGEE. V lost 1 base and J lost 8, with 15 bases in between. DNA for the CDR3: TGTGCCAGCAGCTTGAGGGTTGTCAGGGGAGGCTACACCTTC. Translation gives CASSLRVVRGGYTF.

The chain employs TRBV19 and TRBJ2-1, with a tentative D call TRBD2 (6 bases). The ends were cut back, 11 bases at V and 7 bases at J, with 18 bases in the middle. This CDR3 is 13 amino acids long. Germline CDR1 and CDR2: LNHDA and SQIVND (reference sequence). The CDR3 sequence is CAHISGFRNEQFF. The CDR3 DNA sequence: TGTGCCCACATTAGCGGTTTTAGGAATGAGCAGTTCTTC. The entire variable domain, with the rest obtained from reference TRBV19 and TRBJ2-1, is as follows: DGGITQSPKYLFRKEGQNVTLSCEQNLNHDAMYWYRQDPGQGLRLIYYSQIVNDFQKGDIAEGYSVSREKKESFPLTVTSAQKNPTAFYLCAHISGFRNEQFFGPGTRLTVL.

The V gene is TRBV6-5, the J gene TRBJ1-3, with unresolved D. From germline, CDR1 is MNHEY and CDR2 SVGAGI. V lost 3 bases and J lost 3, with 15 bases in between. The CDR3 is made up of 16 amino acids. CDR3 protein: CASSYFGSPLGNTIYF. The CDR3 DNA is TGTGCCAGCAGTTATTTTGGTAGTCCACTTGGAAACACCATATATTTT.

The chain recombines TRBV5-1 with TRBJ1-2; TRBD1 agrees at 7 bases. CDR3 size: 15 residues. The germline gives CDR1 SGHRS, CDR2 YFSETQ. With 0 bases clipped from V and 4 bases from J, the junction kept 6 bases outside the gene matches. CDR3 loop: CASSLATGDGYGYTF. DNA for the CDR3: TGCGCCAGCAGCTTGGCCACAGGGGACGGCTATGGCTACACCTTC.

The chain couples TRBV27 to TRBJ1-2, with 9 bases matching TRBD1. With V trimmed by 5 bases and J by 8 bases, 6 bases remained unmatched. The CDR3 contains 13 residues. In germline, CDR1 is MNHEY, CDR2 SMNVEV (reference sequence). This CDR3 reads CASSDRGVGGYTF. The CDR3 DNA follows: TGTGCCAGCAGTGACAGGGGGGTGGGGGGCTACACCTTC.

The rearrangement links TRBV11-2 to TRBJ2-5; maybe TRBD1 (6 bases). Trimming stripped 2 bases from V and 3 bases from J, with 13 bases between. The CDR3 is 15 residues long. Germline V CDR1 and CDR2: SGHAT, FQNNGV. The CDR3 bases are TGTGCCAGCAGCTTACTAGGGGGTGGGGAAGAGACCCAGTACTTC. Translated, it gives CASSLLGGGEETQYF.

CDR3 in DNA: TGTGCCAGCAGCTTGAATGGTAGGGGGCTGGGAGAGACCCAGTACTTC. Protein sequence: CASSLNGRGLGETQYF. This chain uses TRBV7-8 with TRBJ2-5; TRBD1 agrees at 7 bases. The germline V gene encodes CDR1 SGHVS and CDR2 FQNEAQ. J was trimmed by 4 bases and V by 3 bases; bases with no gene match: 11. The CDR3 has 16 residues.

In its sample, this clone was seen once. The rearrangement joins TRBV19 to TRBJ1-4, with a weak D call TRBD1 (5 bases). Looked up from germline, CDR1 is LNHDA and CDR2 is SQIVND (reference sequence). The CDR3 length is 14 residues. V dropped 5 bases and J dropped 2 bases, with 9 bases sitting between them. Here the CDR3 reads CASSRTTTNEKLFF. CDR3 DNA sequence: TGTGCCAGTAGTCGGACAACGACTAATGAAAAACTGTTTTTT.

V gene TRBV27 combines with J gene TRBJ2-3; the D gene is possibly TRBD2 (6 bases). The CDR3 extends over 15 amino acids. Per the germline V gene, CDR1 is MNHEY and CDR2 is SMNVEV (reference sequence). V was trimmed by 3 bases and J by 12 bases, leaving 22 bases between them. The CDR3 spells CASSLTAPFGGPQYF. The CDR3 region has the DNA TGTGCCAGCAGTTTGACAGCTCCCTTCGGAGGGCCTCAGTATTTT.

The V gene is TRBV5-8, the J gene TRBJ1-2; D is uncertain. The CDR3 totals 14 residues. Germline V gene sequence: CDR1 SGHTS, CDR2 YDEGEE. Trimming stripped 2 bases from V and 4 bases from J, with 12 bases between. Here the CDR3 DNA reads TGTGCCAGCAGCTTAGACTTTCAGTCCTATGGCTACACCTTC. Encoded protein: CASSLDFQSYGYTF.